Described below is a single T cell receptor (beta chain) sequence and its context. Its antigen is undetermined. Germline loops: CDR1 MNHEY, CDR2 SMNVEV (reference sequence). The CDR3 is 13 residues long. Trimming took off 4 bases at V and 1 base at J, with 8 bases between the two ends. The sample belongs to a study of graft-versus-host responses after intestinal transplantation. Study overall: Anti-thymocyte globulin induction was given to all recipients, followed by tacrolimus and steroids for 2 to 3 years. General study results and limits: GvH clones turned up in recipient marrow; some had shown up first in ileum or blood. High graft-versus-host to host-versus-graft clonal ratios were found in allografts of patients who had graft-donor T cell macrochimerism.

Some clones are missing from TCRdb's copy, which holds only in-frame ones; the method was immunoSEQ multiplex PCR. Found here are roughly 100,000 clones, 85% to 95% of them singletons; the top ten hold about 0.062%. V is TRBV27 and J is TRBJ2-7; D gene unclear. The source of this sequence is a human donor who was the organ donor for an intestinal transplant. The material was unstimulated CD8+ T cells sorted from spleen or lymph node cells, obtained before transplant. This CDR3 reads CASSSIYSYEQYF. In DNA, the CDR3 is TGTGCCAGCAGTTCGATCTATTCCTACGAGCAGTACTTC.